The source of this T cell receptor beta chain is a study of blood T cell repertoires in COVID-19. Across 20 to 25 US areas, participants ranged in age from about 18 to 100 years. The germline gives CDR1 ENHRY, CDR2 SYGVKD. V lost 8 bases, J lost 2 bases, and 22 bases lay in between. The CDR3 sequence is 17 residues long. Original data processing: Reference gene primer amplification gave estimated nucleated cell counts. This table comes from immunoSEQ multiplex PCR, and its TCRdb copy is limited to in-frame clones, with some not included. D and trimming were read from the DNA, whereas the V and J calls and clone size are those reported in that table. The sample lists fewer than 350,000 clones; roughly 88% were seen once.

This TCR came from a woman aged 40 to 50 with acute COVID-19. Material for sequencing was PBMCs or T cells enriched from blood (not recorded which). The genes are TRBV10-3 and TRBJ1-3, with D perhaps matching TRBD1 (5 bases). The CDR3 region has the DNA TGTGCCATCGGGAGGGAGATGGTGGGACGAACTGGAAACACCATATATTTT. Translation gives CAIGREMVGRTGNTIYF.